This TCR beta chain was obtained from a study of identical twins. This clonotype turned up a few times. The target antigen is unknown. Regarding the study as a whole: In monozygotic twins, models underestimated the sharing of out-of-frame TCR alpha. Cross-sectional statistical analysis, not tracking of the same donors, underpinned the conclusions.

With template switching, a universal primer site was added, and the cDNA carried unique molecular identifiers. TCRdb ran MiXCR on the 5' RACE reads and lists one entry per CDR3 protein. Of some 270,000 distinct CDR3 sequences detected, around 8% appear once; the ten largest clones hold over 2.5%. The CDR3 consists of 17 residues. With 5 bases clipped from V and 5 bases from J, the junction kept 9 bases outside the gene matches. CDR1 is SEHNR and CDR2 is FQNEAQ in the germline V gene (reference sequence). Only healthy Caucasians were enrolled as donors. These records were also assigned to another study, of yellow fever vaccine responses in identical twins.

The origin of this receptor is a woman aged 18-29 years in good health. The specimen sequenced was CD8+ T cells sorted from blood. V is TRBV7-9 and J is TRBJ2-2; 12 bases are shared with TRBD2. The CDR3, as DNA: TGTGCCAGCAGCCCATTACTAGCGGGAGGTTTGACCGGGGAGCTGTTTTTT. Protein sequence: CASSPLLAGGLTGELFF.